Listed below are T cell receptor beta chains from one sample, sequenced in a study of blood T cell repertoires in COVID-19. Profiling relied on immunoSEQ multiplex PCR, and the TCRdb table lists in-frame clones only, not all of them. Altogether 320,000 or so clones are present, less than 85% being singletons, with the ten largest covering 1.5% to 2%. Sample: PBMCs or T cells enriched from blood (not recorded which). The receptors originated from a woman aged 30 to 39 who had been exposed to COVID-19. The CDR3 runs from the conserved cysteine through the conserved F or W. The D gene is left open where the match is weak. Clone sizes are given selectively: once, few, many, or a class where the clone is expanded.

V gene	D gene	clone size	J gene	CDR3 DNA	CDR3 protein
TRBV27	NA	NA	TRBJ2-3	TGTGCCAGCAGTTTATCCAGGGGTATCGCAGATACGCAGTATTTT	CASSLSRGIADTQYF
TRBV18	TRBD1	NA	TRBJ1-2	TGTGCCAGCTCACCACCTATCTCGGACAGGGATGGCTACACCTTC	CASSPPISDRDGYTF
TRBV24-1	TRBD2	NA	TRBJ2-1	TGTGCCACCAGTGACCACTCAGCGGGAGCTTACAATGAGCAGTTCTTC	CATSDHSAGAYNEQFF
TRBV4-1	NA	NA	TRBJ2-3	TGCGCCAGCAGCCAAGATAGGAGGGTTCAAGATACGCAGTATTTT	CASSQDRRVQDTQYF
TRBV7-9	TRBD1	NA	TRBJ1-1	TGTGCCAGCAGCTTTCTCCGGGACAGGGGAACTGAAGCTTTCTTT	CASSFLRDRGTEAFF
TRBV19	NA	once	TRBJ1-3	TGTGCCAGTAGTATCGTGGGACAAGCTGGAAACACCATATATTTT	CASSIVGQAGNTIYF
TRBV11-3	NA	once	TRBJ2-5	TGTGCCAGCAGCTTATTTGGGAGAGGAGAGACCCAGTACTTC	CASSLFGRGETQYF
TRBV28	NA	NA	TRBJ2-3	TGTGCCAGCAGTTTAGACAAGGGGGCAGATACGCAGTATTTT	CASSLDKGADTQYF
TRBV12-3/TRBV12-4	NA	NA	TRBJ1-1	TGTGCCAGCGGGTACGGTCGGGATCGGGCTTTCTTT	CASGYGRDRAFF
TRBV24-1	NA	NA	TRBJ2-7	TGTGCCACCAGTGATCATGGAGGGCTCTTCTACGAGCAGTACTTC	CATSDHGGLFYEQYF
TRBV10-3	TRBD1	few	TRBJ2-2	TGTGCCATCAGTCCCAGGGGGCCGGACAACACCGGGGAGCTGTTTTTT	CAISPRGPDNTGELFF
TRBV28	TRBD1	NA	TRBJ1-6	TGTGCCAGCAGTTCCCTACAGGGGACCTATAATTCACCCCTCCACTTT	CASSSLQGTYNSPLHF
TRBV16	NA	once	TRBJ1-1	TGTGCCAGCAGCCCGGATACGGGTGGTACTGAAGCTTTCTTT	CASSPDTGGTEAFF
TRBV19	NA	NA	TRBJ1-1	TGTGCCAGTAGGCTGGGACACTCGAACACTGAAGCTTTCTTT	CASRLGHSNTEAFF
TRBV30	NA	NA	TRBJ1-2	TGTGCCTGGAGTGTCTTATCGTCTAGCCCAACGACCTTC	CAWSVLSSSPTTF
TRBV10-1	NA	NA	TRBJ2-3	TGCGCCAGCAGTGAGAATTCCTGGGACTTAACAGATACGCAGTATTTT	CASSENSWDLTDTQYF
TRBV30	TRBD1	NA	TRBJ1-5	TGTGCCTGGAGACTCGACAGGGGAATCAATCAGCCCCAGCATTTT	CAWRLDRGINQPQHF
TRBV19	NA	NA	TRBJ1-1	TGTGCCAGTAGTATGGGGGGACGGAACACTGAAGCTTTCTTT	CASSMGGRNTEAFF
TRBV9	NA	NA	TRBJ2-7	TGTGCCAGCAGCGTAGTAAGCTCGGGAGAGCAGTACTTC	CASSVVSSGEQYF
TRBV5-1	TRBD1	NA	TRBJ1-4	TGCGCCAGCAGCCTACAGGGGAATGAAAAACTGTTTTTT	CASSLQGNEKLFF
TRBV6-1	TRBD2	NA	TRBJ2-5	TGTGCCAGCAGTGAATCAACGGGGGGGCCGGGGACCCAGTACTTC	CASSESTGGPGTQYF
TRBV10-3	NA	NA	TRBJ1-4	TGTGCCGCGGGAAGAGTTAATGAAAAACTGTTTTTT	CAAGRVNEKLFF
TRBV7-2	TRBD1	NA	TRBJ1-2	TGTGCCAGCAGTTACGGGACAGGGTTTGGCTACACCTTC	CASSYGTGFGYTF
TRBV4-1	TRBD1	NA	TRBJ2-7	TGCGCCAGCAGCCATAAGTTGACAGGGCCCTACGAGCAGTACTTC	CASSHKLTGPYEQYF
TRBV28	TRBD1	NA	TRBJ1-2	TGTGCCAGCAGTTTCTCCCCCTTGACAGGGCCCTATGGCTACACCTTC	CASSFSPLTGPYGYTF
TRBV5-1	NA	NA	TRBJ2-1	TGCGCCAGCAGCCCCGTCGGGGAGAGCTCCTACAATGAGCAGTTCTTC	CASSPVGESSYNEQFF
TRBV29-1	TRBD1	NA	TRBJ1-2	TGCAGCGTACCCGACAGGGCCAACTATGGCTACACCTTC	CSVPDRANYGYTF
TRBV6-1	TRBD1	NA	TRBJ1-4	TGTGCCAGCAGTGAAAGGACAGGGGGTATTGAAAAACTGTTTTTT	CASSERTGGIEKLFF
TRBV9	TRBD1	NA	TRBJ1-2	TGTGCCAGCAGCACTCGACAGGGTCTATCCTATGGCTACACCTTC	CASSTRQGLSYGYTF
TRBV11-2	NA	NA	TRBJ1-2	TGTGCCAGCAGCTCTGTAGAGGCCTATGGCTACACCTTC	CASSSVEAYGYTF
TRBV6-5	TRBD1	once	TRBJ1-5	TGTGCCAGCAGGGACAGGGGGTATCATCAGCCCCAGCATTTT	CASRDRGYHQPQHF
TRBV7-9	NA	NA	TRBJ1-3	TGTGCCAGCAGCTTAGCGGCGGGTGTAGCTTCTGGAAACACCATATATTTT	CASSLAAGVASGNTIYF
TRBV5-1	NA	NA	TRBJ2-5	TGCGCCAGCAGAAAGACCATACCCGGGGAACAAGAGACCCAGTACTTC	CASRKTIPGEQETQYF
TRBV5-4	NA	NA	TRBJ2-5	TGTGCCAGCAGCCTGAGCAAAGAGACCCAGTACTTC	CASSLSKETQYF
TRBV5-1	NA	few	TRBJ2-7	TGCGCCAGCAGCTTGGCCTCGGGTGTGGGAGGCTACGAGCAGTACTTC	CASSLASGVGGYEQYF
TRBV27	NA	few	TRBJ1-2	TGTGCCAGCAGTTTGACCAGGGGTAGCTATGGCTACACCTTC	CASSLTRGSYGYTF
TRBV28	TRBD1	NA	TRBJ1-5	TGTGCCAGCAGTCTTCAGGGGGCGAGGTATCAGCCCCAGCATTTT	CASSLQGARYQPQHF
TRBV4-3	TRBD1	once	TRBJ2-7	TGCGCCAGCAGCCAAGTCACAGGGGTTTACGAGCAGTACTTC	CASSQVTGVYEQYF
TRBV20-1	NA	NA	TRBJ2-7	TGCAGTGCTAGGCGGGACTACGAGCAGTACTTC	CSARRDYEQYF
TRBV19	NA	NA	TRBJ2-1	TGTGCCAGTAGTATAGATTTTAGCAGCGTCTATGAGCAGTTCTTC	CASSIDFSSVYEQFF